These 17 T cell receptor beta chains originate from one sample sequenced in a study of human T cells and chemical hapten exposure (dated by TCRdb to the early 2020s). Read against the paper, the sample's time point label means: healthy volunteer bleed at 2 weeks. Unfractionated whole blood was collected in Tempus Blood RNA tubes, and total RNA was extracted from that blood. Library method: RACE. Sequencing relied on a NextSeq 500. Using fastp at Q25 and MiXCR, TCRdb reprocessed the public reads and kept productive beta chains. When rows share a CDR3 protein, they turn into one entry using the most common DNA and genes. The sample table shows about 130,000 distinct CDR3 sequences, and roughly 9.5% are seen once. The ten biggest clones cover 1.5% to 2% of the sample. What was sequenced was whole blood. The receptors derive from a male donor in good health. Some clones in this sample may be carry-over from other donors' samples.

This clonotype occurred a few times. The chain has TRBV20-1 and TRBJ1-6, with D maybe TRBD1 (6 bases). The CDR3 length is 15 residues. With 2 bases removed from V and 7 bases from J, the gap between germline ends came to 15 bases. The germline V gene encodes CDR1 DFQATT and CDR2 SNEGSKA (reference sequence). The CDR3 nucleotides are TGCAGTGCTAGAAATCCGGGGACATCCAATTCACCCCTCCACTTT. Its protein is CSARNPGTSNSPLHF.

The chain joins TRBV5-1 to TRBJ2-7; 8 nucleotides match TRBD1. Trimming took 3 bases from V and 5 from J; bases not matched to a gene: 7. The CDR3 contains 14 residues. From germline, CDR1 is SGHRS and CDR2 YFSETQ. CDR3 amino acids: CASSSDRAKDEQYF. Here the CDR3 DNA reads TGCGCCAGCAGCTCGGACAGGGCTAAGGACGAGCAGTACTTC. Variable domain in full (rest from reference TRBV5-1 and TRBJ2-7): KAGVTQTPRYLIKTRGQQVTLSCSPISGHRSVSWYQQTPGQGLQFLFEYFSETQRNKGNFPGRFSGRQFSNSRSEMNVSTLELGDSALYLCASSSDRAKDEQYFGPGTRLTVT.

The CDR3 here is CAISESSGGAWADTQYF. As DNA, the CDR3 is TGTGCCATCAGTGAGTCTAGCGGGGGGGCTTGGGCAGATACGCAGTATTTT. This chain joins TRBV10-3 and TRBJ2-3, with 11 bases lining up with TRBD2. Losses at the gene ends were 0 bases for V and 4 bases for J; bases not matched to a gene: 6. Germline assignment: CDR1 ENHRY and CDR2 SYGVKD. The CDR3 runs to 17 residues.

This clonotype has a handful of counts. The chain joins TRBV2 to TRBJ2-2; 7 bases agree with TRBD1. The V segment lost 2 bases and the J segment 6 bases; nucleotides outside the gene matches: 18. This CDR3 comprises 19 residues. Looked up from germline, CDR1 is SNHLY and CDR2 is FYNNEI. CDR3 in DNA: TGTGCCAGCAGTGAAACCGGGACCGGGACAGAGGTCGTGGCCGGGGAGCTGTTTTTT. It codes for CASSETGTGTEVVAGELFF.

This chain links TRBV4-2 with TRBJ1-6, with 9 nucleotides matching TRBD1. Germline V gives CDR1 LGHNA, CDR2 YNFKEQ. The CDR3 runs 14 residues. After removal of 4 bases from V and 10 bases from J, the junction contained 5 bases not matched to a gene. CDR3 region: CASSRDREESPLHF. The CDR3 DNA sequence: TGTGCCAGCAGCCGGGACAGGGAGGAATCACCCCTCCACTTT.

This clonotype was counted between two and nine times. The chain uses TRBV6-5 and TRBJ1-5, with a possible D match to TRBD1 (5 bases). CDR3 length equals 16 residues. Germline CDR1 is MNHEY and CDR2 is SVGAGI. The V end lost 0 bases, the J end lost 8 bases, and 17 bases lay between the germline ends. Written as DNA, the CDR3 is TGTGCCAGCAGTTACTCCCAACCCAGTGTAGGGGAGCCCCAGCATTTT. Translation gives CASSYSQPSVGEPQHF.

Only a few counts were recorded for this clonotype. This rearrangement joins TRBV29-1 to TRBJ2-7; D is possibly TRBD2 (6 bases). CDR1 and CDR2 (germline): SQVTM, ANQGSEA. V was shortened by 4 bases and J by 1 base, with 11 bases between the two germline ends. The CDR3 loop spans 13 amino acids. The CDR3 DNA sequence: TGCAGCGTTGGTTCGGACTATTCCTACGAGCAGTACTTC. Translated, it gives CSVGSDYSYEQYF.

This clonotype has only a few counts. The chain combines TRBV3-1 with TRBJ2-2, with D tentatively TRBD2 (5 bases). Germline V gives CDR1 LGHDT, CDR2 YNNKEL (reference sequence). The CDR3 totals 17 residues. V gave up 1 base and J gave up 1 base, with 13 bases separating them. CDR3: CASSQGARAGNTGELFF. CDR3 DNA sequence: TGTGCCAGCAGCCAAGGTGCTCGCGCGGGGAACACCGGGGAGCTGTTTTTT.

This clonotype was detected many times. The chain employs TRBV6-5 and TRBJ1-2; no definite D call. The CDR3 sequence is 15 residues long. V was clipped by 7 bases and J by 7 bases, with 22 bases between them. CDR1 MNHEY and CDR2 SVGAGI come from the germline V gene. CDR3: CASIGPRESGRGYTF. The CDR3, as DNA: TGTGCCAGCATCGGGCCCCGGGAGTCAGGCCGTGGCTACACCTTC.

In DNA, the CDR3 is TGTGCCAGCACCGGTCTAGGGGGACCCCCCTTCTTGGAGCAGTTCTTC. Amino acid sequence: CASTGLGGPPFLEQFF. V and J are TRBV2 and TRBJ2-1, with D perhaps TRBD1 (6 bases). In germline, CDR1 is SNHLY, CDR2 FYNNEI. V lost 7 bases to trimming and J lost 10 bases, with 26 bases between them. CDR3 size: 16 residues.

Only a few counts were recorded for this clonotype. CDR3 nucleotides: TGTGCCAGTAGCACAGGGAGGGAGTGGGAAAAACTGTTTTTT. This sequence encodes CASSTGREWEKLFF. The chain joins TRBV19 to TRBJ1-4; a possible D gene is TRBD1 (6 bases). CDR3 length: 14 residues. The germline V gene has CDR1 LNHDA and CDR2 SQIVND (reference sequence). V was trimmed by 6 bases and J by 8 bases, leaving 16 bases between them.

This clonotype has more than one count but fewer than ten. This chain joins TRBV7-3 and TRBJ1-1, with 8 bases that match TRBD1. The CDR3 totals 14 residues. J gave up 3 bases and V 5 bases, and 5 bases lay outside the gene matches. The V gene's germline CDR1 is SGHTA and CDR2 FQGTGA. The CDR3 spells CASSPQGAYTEAFF. DNA of the CDR3: TGTGCCAGCAGCCCGCAGGGGGCATACACTGAAGCTTTCTTT.

This clonotype was counted at least ten times. This chain joins TRBV6-5 and TRBJ2-7, with 11 bases fitting TRBD2. The CDR3 contains 14 residues. Germline values: CDR1 MNHEY, CDR2 SVGAGI. V was pared by 6 bases and J by 0 bases, with 1 base of the junction left unmatched. The CDR3 DNA follows: TGTGCCAGCAGCGGGACTAGCGGCTCCTACGAGCAGTACTTC. It is translated as CASSGTSGSYEQYF.

This clonotype was seen a few times. The genes are TRBV7-3 and TRBJ2-2; 8 bases map to TRBD1. Unmatched junction bases numbered 7, after V lost 1 base and J lost 6 bases. This CDR3 is built from 16 residues. Germline values: CDR1 SGHTA, CDR2 FQGTGA. CDR3 nucleotides: TGTGCCAGCAGCTTAATTGCAGGGGGCTCGGCCGGGGAGCTGTTTTTT. Amino acids: CASSLIAGGSAGELFF. Supplemented by reference TRBV7-3 and TRBJ2-2, the full variable domain reads GAGVSQTPSNKVTEKGKYVELRCDPISGHTALYWYRQSLGQGPEFLIYFQGTGAADDSGLPNDRFFAVRPEGSVSTLKIQRTERGDSAVYLCASSLIAGGSAGELFFGEGSRLTVL.

The genes are TRBV20-1 and TRBJ2-2; 8 nucleotides agree with TRBD1. J was trimmed by 1 base and V by 6 bases; bases with no gene match: 4. Germline V lookup: CDR1 DFQATT, CDR2 SNEGSKA (reference sequence). The CDR3 totals 14 residues. CDR3 residues: CSAPGGQNTGELFF. CDR3 sequence (DNA): TGCAGTGCCCCAGGGGGCCAGAACACCGGGGAGCTGTTTTTT.

This clonotype was detected many times. The V call is TRBV6-5, the J call TRBJ1-5; no firm D call. The germline V gene encodes CDR1 MNHEY and CDR2 SVGAGI. The V and J ends lost 3 bases and 7 bases respectively, with 19 bases between them. This CDR3 has 16 amino acids. CDR3 coding DNA: TGTGCCAGCAGTTATACCCTCCCGGGGTCGGGGCAGCCCCAGCATTTT. Translation gives CASSYTLPGSGQPQHF.

This clonotype was seen a few times. The chain has TRBV20-1 and TRBJ2-7; D unresolved. The V end was cut by 3 bases, the J end by 0 bases, with 12 bases between. Germline values: CDR1 DFQATT, CDR2 SNEGSKA (reference sequence). This CDR3 has 14 residues. Here the CDR3 reads CSASDGSSSYEQYF. Here the CDR3 DNA reads TGCAGTGCTAGCGACGGATCGAGCTCCTACGAGCAGTACTTC.